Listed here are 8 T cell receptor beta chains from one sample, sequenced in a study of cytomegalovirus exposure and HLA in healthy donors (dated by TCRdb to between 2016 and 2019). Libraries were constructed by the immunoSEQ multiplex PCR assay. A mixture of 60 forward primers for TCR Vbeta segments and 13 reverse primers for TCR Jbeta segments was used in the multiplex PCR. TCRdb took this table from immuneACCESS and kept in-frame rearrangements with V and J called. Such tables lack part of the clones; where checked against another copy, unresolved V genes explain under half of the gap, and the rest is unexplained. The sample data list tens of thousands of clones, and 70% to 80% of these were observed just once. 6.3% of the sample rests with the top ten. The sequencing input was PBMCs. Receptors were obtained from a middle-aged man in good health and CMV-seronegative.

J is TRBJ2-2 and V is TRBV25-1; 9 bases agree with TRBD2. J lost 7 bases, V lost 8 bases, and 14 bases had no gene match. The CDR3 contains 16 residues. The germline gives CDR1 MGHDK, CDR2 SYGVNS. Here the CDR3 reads CASGRLGTSSIGELFF. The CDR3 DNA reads TGTGCCAGCGGTCGCCTGGGGACTAGCTCCATCGGGGAGCTGTTTTTT.

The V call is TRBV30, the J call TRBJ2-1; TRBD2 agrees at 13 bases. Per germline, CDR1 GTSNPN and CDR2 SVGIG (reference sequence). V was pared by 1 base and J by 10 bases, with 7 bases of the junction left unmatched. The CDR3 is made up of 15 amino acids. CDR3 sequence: CAWSAGLAGVGEQFF. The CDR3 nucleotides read TGTGCCTGGAGTGCAGGACTAGCGGGAGTAGGCGAGCAGTTCTTC. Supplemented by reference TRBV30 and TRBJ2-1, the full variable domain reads SQTIHQWPATLVQPVGSPLSLECTVEGTSNPNLYWYRQAAGRGLQLLFYSVGIGQISSEVPQNLSASRPQDRQFILSSKKLLLSDSGFYLCAWSAGLAGVGEQFFGPGTRLTVL.

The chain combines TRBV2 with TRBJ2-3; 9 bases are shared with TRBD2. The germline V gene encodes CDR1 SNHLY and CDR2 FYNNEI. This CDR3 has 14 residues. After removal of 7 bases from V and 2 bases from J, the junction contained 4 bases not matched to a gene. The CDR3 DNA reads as TGTGCCAGCAAGGGACTAGCCTTCACAGATACGCAGTATTTT. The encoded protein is CASKGLAFTDTQYF.

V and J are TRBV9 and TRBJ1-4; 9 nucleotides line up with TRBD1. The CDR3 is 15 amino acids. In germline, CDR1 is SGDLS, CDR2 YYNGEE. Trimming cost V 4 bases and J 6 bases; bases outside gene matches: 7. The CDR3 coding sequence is TGTGCCAGCAGCAGAGCCGGGACAGGGTATGAAAAACTGTTTTTT. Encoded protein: CASSRAGTGYEKLFF. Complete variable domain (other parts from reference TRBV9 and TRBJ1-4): DSGVTQTPKHLITATGQRVTLRCSPRSGDLSVYWYQQSLDQGLQFLIQYYNGEERAKGNILERFSAQQFPDLHSELNLSSLELGDSALYFCASSRAGTGYEKLFFGSGTQLSVL.

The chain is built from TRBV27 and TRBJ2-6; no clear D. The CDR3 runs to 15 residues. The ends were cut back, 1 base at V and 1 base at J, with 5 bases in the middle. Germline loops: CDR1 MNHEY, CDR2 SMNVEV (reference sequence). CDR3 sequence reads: CASSLFPSGANVLTF. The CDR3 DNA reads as TGTGCCAGCAGTTTATTCCCGTCTGGGGCCAACGTCCTGACTTTC.

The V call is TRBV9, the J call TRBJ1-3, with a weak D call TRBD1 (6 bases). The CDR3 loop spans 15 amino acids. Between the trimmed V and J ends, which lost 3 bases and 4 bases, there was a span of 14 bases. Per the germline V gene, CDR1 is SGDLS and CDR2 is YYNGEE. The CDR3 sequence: CASSALQGSGNTIYF. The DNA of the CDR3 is TGTGCCAGCAGCGCCCTACAGGGTTCAGGAAACACCATATATTTT.

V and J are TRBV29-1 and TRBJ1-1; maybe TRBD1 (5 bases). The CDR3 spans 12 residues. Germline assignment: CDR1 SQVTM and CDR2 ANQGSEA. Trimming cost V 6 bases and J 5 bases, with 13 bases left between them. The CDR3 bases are TGCAGCGTCTGGGGGAGGAGTACTGAAGCTTTCTTT. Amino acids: CSVWGRSTEAFF.

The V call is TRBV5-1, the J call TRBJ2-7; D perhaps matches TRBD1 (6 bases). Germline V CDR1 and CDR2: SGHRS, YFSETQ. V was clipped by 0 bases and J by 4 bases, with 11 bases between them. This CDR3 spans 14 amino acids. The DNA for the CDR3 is TGCGCCAGCAGCTTGGTTTTACAGGGTTACGAGCAGTACTTC. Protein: CASSLVLQGYEQYF.